Below are 31 T cell receptor beta chains sequenced from a single sample in a study of shared clonotypes between healthy human individuals. Sequencing used immunoSEQ multiplex PCR; TCRdb keeps in-frame clones, though not all of them. Of around 1,100,000 clones listed, about 72% are singletons. Specimen: memory CD4+ T cells from PBMCs. Stated subset: CD45RA-negative fraction. The receptors shown here come from a young man in good health. Some clones in this sample may be carry-over from other donors' samples.

The chain couples TRBV30 to TRBJ2-1, with 12 nucleotides matching TRBD2. The CDR3 loop spans 16 amino acids. From germline, CDR1 is GTSNPN and CDR2 SVGIG (reference sequence). Trimming took 6 bases from V and 7 from J; bases not matched to a gene: 13. The CDR3, as DNA: TGTGCCTGCGACTCCGGGACTAGCGGGCGCAGTAATGAGCAGTTCTTC. Encoded protein: CACDSGTSGRSNEQFF.

This clone was seen once. The chain recombines TRBV28 with TRBJ2-7, with 13 bases matching TRBD2. The V gene's germline CDR1 is MDHEN and CDR2 SYDVKM. This CDR3 region has 18 residues. The V segment lost 5 bases and the J segment 2 bases; nucleotides outside the gene matches: 12. The chain's CDR3 is CASSGPGTSGISAYEQYF. CDR3 sequence (DNA): TGTGCCAGCAGTGGGCCCGGGACTAGCGGGATATCTGCCTACGAGCAGTACTTC. Based on the CDR3 plus reference TRBV28 and TRBJ2-7, the full variable domain is DVKVTQSSRYLVKRTGEKVFLECVQDMDHENMFWYRQDPGLGLRLIYFSYDVKMKEKGDIPEGYSVSREKKERFSLILESASTNQTSMYLCASSGPGTSGISAYEQYFGPGTRLTVT.

This chain links TRBV5-6 with TRBJ2-7; perhaps TRBD2 as D (5 bases). The germline V gene has CDR1 SGHDT and CDR2 YYEEEE. This CDR3 comprises 14 residues. The germline V and J ends were trimmed by 1 base and 5 bases, with 13 bases remaining between them. CDR3 DNA: TGTGCCAGCAGCTTGATCTCTTCGGGGAACGAGCAGTACTTC. Amino acid sequence: CASSLISSGNEQYF.

This chain connects TRBV6-1 to TRBJ1-1; no reliable D call. The CDR3 totals 14 residues. Trimming took 2 bases from V and 4 from J, leaving 11 bases between them. Germline CDR1 is MNHNS and CDR2 is SASEGT. In nucleotides, the CDR3 is TGTGCCAGCAGTGAAAAGGGTGTCGGCACTGAAGCTTTCTTT. Its translation is CASSEKGVGTEAFF.

This sequence joins TRBV5-4 and TRBJ2-1; D ambiguous. The CDR3 contains 16 residues. The V gene's germline CDR1 is SGHNT and CDR2 YYREEE (reference sequence). Trimming took 4 bases from V and 0 from J, leaving 14 bases between them. DNA for the CDR3: TGTGCCAGCAGCAGGGATCAGGTGCGCTCCTACAATGAGCAGTTCTTC. Translation: CASSRDQVRSYNEQFF. Drawing the rest from reference TRBV5-4 and TRBJ2-1, the complete variable domain is ETGVTQSPTHLIKTRGQQVTLRCSSQSGHNTVSWYQQALGQGPQFIFQYYREEENGRGNFPPRFSGLQFPNYSSELNVNALELDDSALYLCASSRDQVRSYNEQFFGPGTRLTVL.

The chain couples TRBV9 to TRBJ2-2; 7 bases map to TRBD1. The V gene's germline CDR1 is SGDLS and CDR2 YYNGEE. The CDR3 has 14 amino acids. Unmatched junction bases numbered 1, after V lost 3 bases and J lost 2 bases. CDR3 sequence reads: CASSGDRNTGELFF. CDR3 coding DNA: TGTGCCAGCAGCGGGGACAGAAACACCGGGGAGCTGTTTTTT.

The gene calls are TRBV6-6 and TRBJ2-7; D may be TRBD2 (6 bases). The germline V gene encodes CDR1 MNHNY and CDR2 SVGAGI (reference sequence). Trimming removed 2 bases at V and 1 base at J, with 9 bases between. This CDR3 is 14 amino acids long. The CDR3 bases are TGTGCCAGCAGTTACGGAGGGGAATCCTACGAGCAGTACTTC. It encodes CASSYGGESYEQYF.

This clone was observed a few times. V and J are TRBV29-1 and TRBJ1-4, with D uncertain. Trimming removed 4 bases at V and 8 bases at J, with 11 bases between. The CDR3 is 12 amino acids. CDR1 and CDR2 from the germline V gene are SQVTM and ANQGSEA. Here the CDR3 DNA reads TGCAGCGTTGCCCCGAATTCCGAAAAACTGTTTTTT. Translated: CSVAPNSEKLFF.

As concerns this clone: This may stem from a read error, because a much larger clone lies one nucleotide away. This sample includes further DNA sequences coding for the same CDR3. This chain joins TRBV27 and TRBJ2-3; D call uncertain. This CDR3 has 13 residues. The germline CDR1 and CDR2 sequences are MNHEY and SMNVEV (reference sequence). The CDR3 sequence: CASTRSHGDTQYF. As DNA, the CDR3 is TGTGCCAGCACAAGGTCCCACGGTGATACGCAGTACTTT.

This rearrangement joins TRBV7-3 to TRBJ2-5; D unresolved. V lost 1 base and J 4 bases, leaving 7 bases between the germline ends. Germline V gives CDR1 SGHTA, CDR2 FQGTGA. This CDR3 has 13 amino acids. The CDR3 DNA follows: TGTGCCAGCAGCTTAATACTCGGAGAGACCCAGTACTTC. This translates into CASSLILGETQYF.

Of note for this clone: The junction does not match germline at one end; this may be a read error. The same CDR3 can be traced to other DNA sequences in this sample. The CDR3 sequence: CSVEVSGNTIYF. In DNA, the CDR3 is TGCAGCGTAGAAGTTTCCGGGAACACCATATATTTT. The rearrangement joins TRBV29-1 to TRBJ1-3; no clear D. This CDR3 region has 12 residues. Germline CDR1 is SQVTM and CDR2 is ANQGSEA.

This clone occurred once. V gene TRBV5-4 combines with J gene TRBJ2-2; D may be TRBD2 (6 bases). Trimming took off 3 bases at V and 0 bases at J, with 9 bases between the two ends. CDR3 length: 15 residues. Germline-derived CDR1 and CDR2 are SGHNT and YYREEE (reference sequence). The CDR3 DNA sequence: TGTGCCAGCAGCTACGGGGGTGCGAACACCGGGGAGCTGTTTTTT. Its translation is CASSYGGANTGELFF.

The chain joins TRBV18 to TRBJ1-1; D unresolved. The germline CDR1 and CDR2 sequences are KGHSH and LQKENI. Deletions cut 1 base from V and 4 bases from J, with 13 bases between. The CDR3 covers 15 residues. CDR3 protein: CASSPRQEVSTEAFF. The CDR3 DNA follows: TGTGCCAGCTCACCACGTCAAGAGGTGAGCACTGAAGCTTTCTTT. The complete variable domain, with remaining parts taken from reference TRBV18 and TRBJ1-1, reads NAGVMQNPRHLVRRRGQEARLRCSPMKGHSHVYWYRQLPEEGLKFMVYLQKENIIDESGMPKERFSAEFPKEGPSILRIQQVVRGDSAAYFCASSPRQEVSTEAFFGQGTRLTVV.

In regard to this clone: This specimen includes other DNA sequences encoding the same CDR3. The gene calls are TRBV30 and TRBJ2-5; TRBD1 or TRBD2 may be the D gene (5 bases each). In germline, CDR1 is GTSNPN, CDR2 SVGIG (reference sequence). This CDR3 spans 11 amino acids. Trimming left V 5 bases short and J 5 bases short, with 9 bases between. In DNA, the CDR3 is TGTGCCTGGGGGGGTCAGGAGACCCAGTACTTC. Its translation is CAWGGQETQYF.

The sample holds a few counts of this clone. The V gene is TRBV5-1, the J gene TRBJ2-1; TRBD1 agrees at 7 bases. Trimming removed 4 bases from V and 6 bases from J; junction bases left unmatched: 4. Germline V lookup: CDR1 SGHRS, CDR2 YFSETQ. CDR3 length: 13 residues. The CDR3 DNA follows: TGCGCCAGCAGCCCCGGGACAGCCAATGAGCAGTTCTTC. As protein: CASSPGTANEQFF.

A single count supports this clone. Other DNA sequences in the same sample also yield this CDR3. The chain employs TRBV6-1 and TRBJ1-5, with D maybe TRBD1 (6 bases). V dropped 4 bases and J dropped 0 bases, with 7 bases sitting between them. This CDR3 spans 14 amino acids. CDR1 and CDR2 (germline): MNHNS, SASEGT. CDR3 in amino acids: CASSADSSNQPQHF. The CDR3 nucleotides read TGTGCCAGCAGTGCGGACAGTAGCAATCAGCCCCAGCATTTT.

This clone has just one count. The V gene is TRBV11-3, the J gene TRBJ2-1, with 11 bases fitting TRBD2. CDR3 size: 15 residues. CDR1 and CDR2 (germline): SGHNT, YENEEA. J gave up 9 bases and V 5 bases, and 9 bases lay outside the gene matches. The CDR3 spells CASSLIAGGPGEQFF. For the CDR3, the DNA is TGTGCCAGCAGCCTCATAGCGGGAGGGCCGGGTGAGCAGTTCTTC.

V is TRBV7-2 and J is TRBJ2-5; 12 bases match TRBD2. The germline V gene encodes CDR1 SGHTA and CDR2 FQGNSA. This CDR3 spans 17 amino acids. With 5 bases clipped from V and 0 bases from J, the junction kept 7 bases outside the gene matches. The CDR3 nucleotides read TGTGCCAGCAGCGCCTCCCGACTAGCGGGAGACCAAGAGACCCAGTACTTC. It is translated as CASSASRLAGDQETQYF.

The chain uses TRBV7-2 and TRBJ2-2, with D uncertain. Between the trimmed V and J ends, which lost 3 bases and 3 bases, there was a span of 8 bases. From germline, CDR1 is SGHTA and CDR2 FQGNSA. This CDR3 has 14 amino acids. The CDR3 bases are TGTGCCAGCAGCTTCATAGAGTACACCGGGGAGCTGTTTTTT. Protein: CASSFIEYTGELFF.

The chain employs TRBV2 and TRBJ2-1; 14 nucleotides match TRBD2. This CDR3 comprises 15 residues. The V gene's germline CDR1 is SNHLY and CDR2 FYNNEI. V gave up 6 bases and J gave up 9 bases; unmatched junction bases: 7. The CDR3 reads CASSRSTSGRVEQFF. The CDR3 coding sequence is TGTGCCAGCAGCCGCTCGACTAGCGGGAGGGTTGAGCAGTTCTTC.

The chain has TRBV5-6 and TRBJ1-2, with a tentative D call TRBD1 (5 bases). This CDR3 is 13 amino acids long. Trimming took off 1 base at V and 4 bases at J, with 8 bases between the two ends. Germline-derived CDR1 and CDR2 are SGHDT and YYEEEE. DNA of the CDR3: TGTGCCAGCAGCTTGTCGGGGCCCTATGGCTACACCTTC. It translates to CASSLSGPYGYTF.

The chain has TRBV4-2 and TRBJ2-1; 7 positions match TRBD2. Germline V gene data show CDR1 as LGHNA and CDR2 as YNFKEQ. With 0 bases clipped from V and 2 bases from J, the junction kept 4 bases outside the gene matches. CDR3 length: 16 residues. CDR3 in DNA: TGTGCCAGCAGCCAAGAGGGTGGGAGGGCCTACAATGAGCAGTTCTTC. Its protein is CASSQEGGRAYNEQFF.

The chain has TRBV7-6 and TRBJ1-4; possible D gene TRBD1, 5 bases. The CDR3 is 15 amino acids. Germline CDR1 reads SGHVS; CDR2 reads FNYEAQ. V was pared by 2 bases and J by 8 bases, with 15 bases between. Here the CDR3 DNA reads TGTGCCAGCAGCTTACGTGGGGGGACGGGGGAAAAACTGTTTTTT. Encoded protein: CASSLRGGTGEKLFF.

The chain couples TRBV28 to TRBJ1-2; D might be TRBD1 (6 bases). Germline CDR1 MDHEN, CDR2 SYDVKM. V was clipped by 3 bases and J by 7 bases, with 12 bases between them. The CDR3 is 13 residues long. The CDR3 region is CASSFRGSSGYTF. In nucleotides, the CDR3 is TGTGCCAGCAGTTTCAGGGGATCTTCTGGCTACACCTTC.

The chain uses TRBV30 and TRBJ2-4; 9 nucleotides match TRBD2. The CDR3 extends over 14 amino acids. Unmatched junction bases numbered 9, after V lost 4 bases and J lost 8 bases. Per the germline V gene, CDR1 is GTSNPN and CDR2 is SVGIG (reference sequence). The CDR3 reads CAWNLASGTDIQYF. In nucleotides, the CDR3 is TGTGCCTGGAATTTGGCTAGCGGGACGGACATTCAGTACTTC.

This chain links TRBV6-9 with TRBJ1-3, with TRBD1 matching over 7 bases. The CDR3 contains 15 residues. J was trimmed by 4 bases and V by 3 bases; bases with no gene match: 6. Germline V gives CDR1 MNHGY, CDR2 SVAAGI. The CDR3: CASSYDREAGNTIYF. The CDR3, as DNA: TGTGCCAGCAGTTACGACAGGGAGGCCGGAAACACCATATATTTT.

The chain has TRBV5-1 and TRBJ2-2; a weak D match, TRBD1 (6 bases). Germline CDR1 SGHRS, CDR2 YFSETQ. Trimming removed 1 base at V and 0 bases at J, with 10 bases between. The CDR3 runs 16 residues. CDR3 amino acids: CASSLTGQTNTGELFF. CDR3 nucleotide sequence: TGCGCCAGCAGCTTGACCGGACAGACGAACACCGGGGAGCTGTTTTTT.

The rearrangement uses TRBV5-5 and TRBJ2-7; D may match TRBD1 or TRBD2 (5 bases each). The germline CDR1 and CDR2 sequences are SGHKS and YYEKEE (reference sequence). This CDR3 spans 15 amino acids. Trimming took off 3 bases at V and 3 bases at J, with 16 bases between the two ends. The CDR3 bases are TGTGCCAGCAGCTCCGGGCCTCGAGGGGACTACGAGCAGTACTTC. It is translated as CASSSGPRGDYEQYF.

The DNA of the CDR3 is TGTGCCAGCAGCGTAGCGGGAGGGCCCTACGAGCAGTACTTC. Amino acids: CASSVAGGPYEQYF. The chain combines TRBV2 with TRBJ2-7; 11 bases align to TRBD2. The length of the CDR3 is 14 residues. J was trimmed by 2 bases and V by 6 bases; bases with no gene match: 3. CDR1 and CDR2 (germline): SNHLY, FYNNEI.

This clone occurred once. The rearrangement links TRBV6-1 to TRBJ2-7; the D gene could be TRBD1 or TRBD2 (5 bases each). There are 15 residues in the CDR3. Trimming stripped 4 bases from V and 3 bases from J, with 16 bases between. The germline V gene has CDR1 MNHNS and CDR2 SASEGT. CDR3 residues: CASSALRVGGYEQYF. As DNA, the CDR3 is TGTGCCAGCAGTGCACTCAGGGTCGGAGGCTACGAGCAGTACTTC.

The chain employs TRBV29-1 and TRBJ1-2, with 7 bases aligning to TRBD1. There are 16 residues in the CDR3. Per the germline V gene, CDR1 is SQVTM and CDR2 is ANQGSEA. The J segment lost 3 bases and the V segment lost 3 bases, leaving 13 bases of the junction unmatched. The DNA of the CDR3 is TGCAGCGTTGATGGAGGTCAGGGGGTGTTTGACTATGGCTACACCTTC. Protein product: CSVDGGQGVFDYGYTF.